Listed here are 18 T cell receptor beta chains from one sample, sequenced in a study of blood T cell repertoires in COVID-19. Profiling relied on immunoSEQ multiplex PCR, and the TCRdb table lists in-frame clones only, not all of them. This table has about 250,000 clones, roughly 81% appearing once. The source material was peripheral blood. All receptors derive from a man aged 45 to 65 with acute or convalescent COVID-19.

The chain combines TRBV19 with TRBJ1-1; D is unclear. The V end was cut by 9 bases, the J end by 2 bases, with 16 bases between. This CDR3 is 14 amino acids long. Germline CDR1 reads LNHDA; CDR2 reads SQIVND (reference sequence). CDR3 nucleotides: TGTGCCAGCCACCAGAGGAGGAGTAACACTGAAGCTTTCTTT. Translation: CASHQRRSNTEAFF.

This chain joins TRBV18 and TRBJ1-1; perhaps TRBD1 as D (5 bases). This CDR3 has 14 residues. Germline V gene data show CDR1 as KGHSH and CDR2 as LQKENI. V lost 4 bases, J lost 1 base, and 10 bases lay in between. The CDR3 spells CASSQGARNTEAFF. Here the CDR3 DNA reads TGTGCCAGCTCACAAGGGGCCCGGAACACTGAAGCTTTCTTT.

The sample holds a few counts of this clone. V gene TRBV23-1 combines with J gene TRBJ1-4; a possible D gene is TRBD1 (5 bases). TRBV23-1 is an ORF, with its function uncertain. The V gene lost 3 bases and the J gene lost 7 bases, with 9 bases spanning the gap. This CDR3 region has 13 residues. The CDR3 DNA is TGCGCCAGCAGTCATGGGGGGGGTGAAAAACTGTTTTTT. Translation gives CASSHGGGEKLFF.

This chain links TRBV4-2 with TRBJ1-1; no firm D call. Trimming stripped 1 base from V and 1 base from J, with 7 bases between. CDR3 length: 14 residues. Germline CDR1 is LGHNA and CDR2 is YNFKEQ. In DNA form, the CDR3 reads TGTGCCAGCAGCCAAGTTCGGGAGAACACTGAAGCTTTCTTT. This gives the protein CASSQVRENTEAFF.

The chain carries TRBV2 and TRBJ2-1, with a weak D call TRBD2 (6 bases). This CDR3 spans 15 amino acids. V was clipped by 4 bases and J by 4 bases, with 14 bases between them. CDR1 and CDR2 (germline): SNHLY, FYNNEI. CDR3 nucleotides: TGTGCCAGCAGTGCTACTAGCTCTTTGTACAATGAGCAGTTCTTC. Translating it yields CASSATSSLYNEQFF.

The chain links TRBV6-5 to TRBJ1-5, with D perhaps TRBD1 (6 bases). Germline loops: CDR1 MNHEY, CDR2 SVGAGI. V was trimmed by 6 bases and J by 6 bases, leaving 12 bases between them. The CDR3 contains 13 residues. CDR3 loop: CASRTGGFQPQHF. DNA of the CDR3: TGTGCCAGCAGGACAGGAGGTTTTCAGCCCCAGCATTTT.

V is TRBV28 and J is TRBJ1-6; 7 nucleotides line up with TRBD1. V lost 3 bases, J lost 7 bases, and 6 bases stayed unmatched. The CDR3 runs to 15 residues. Germline CDR1 reads MDHEN; CDR2 reads SYDVKM. The CDR3 protein is CASSFPGRGNSPLHF. The CDR3 DNA is TGTGCCAGCAGTTTTCCTGGCAGGGGGAATTCACCCCTCCACTTT.

As to this clone: At the DNA level, this CDR3 is encoded by other sequences in the same sample as well. The chain couples TRBV12-3 or TRBV12-4 to TRBJ1-6, with a tentative D call TRBD1 (5 bases). V was clipped by 6 bases and J by 8 bases, with 11 bases between them. The CDR3 is 13 residues long. CDR3 region: CASSLKGDSPLHF. CDR3 sequence (DNA): TGTGCCAGCAGCCTAAAAGGGGATTCACCCCTCCACTTT.

CDR3 loop: CASRNGGVYTGELFF. Written as DNA, the CDR3 is TGTGCCAGCAGAAACGGGGGGGTTTACACCGGGGAGCTGTTTTTT. The gene calls are TRBV6-1 and TRBJ2-2; 8 bases fit TRBD2. The CDR3 is made up of 15 amino acids. V shed 6 bases and J 3 bases; nucleotides not matched to a gene: 6. The germline CDR1 and CDR2 sequences are MNHNS and SASEGT.

The chain recombines TRBV10-3 with TRBJ2-2; 7 bases match TRBD2. CDR3 length: 17 amino acids. The germline CDR1 and CDR2 sequences are ENHRY and SYGVKD. The V and J ends lost 10 bases and 3 bases, in that order; junction bases with no gene match: 17. The DNA for the CDR3 is TGTGCCACCTTGCCAGATGTAGGGCTAGCGGACACCGGGGAGCTGTTTTTT. Translating it yields CATLPDVGLADTGELFF.

This chain uses TRBV5-1 with TRBJ1-3; no clear D gene. This CDR3 is 18 amino acids long. Germline-derived CDR1 and CDR2 are SGHRS and YFSETQ. Trimming pared 0 bases from V and 1 base from J, leaving 17 bases between. CDR3 loop: CASSLVGVREISGNTIYF. The CDR3 coding sequence is TGCGCCAGCAGCTTGGTGGGAGTGCGGGAAATTTCTGGAAACACCATATATTTT.

The chain carries TRBV6-5 and TRBJ2-6; D is uncertain. The CDR3 loop spans 14 amino acids. Trimming pared 4 bases from V and 3 bases from J, leaving 7 bases between. CDR1 and CDR2 from the germline V gene are MNHEY and SVGAGI. The CDR3 here is CASSSFVGANVLTF. In nucleotides, the CDR3 is TGTGCCAGCAGTTCCTTCGTTGGGGCCAACGTCCTGACTTTC.

The chain is built from TRBV18 and TRBJ2-3; 13 nucleotides match TRBD2. The germline gives CDR1 KGHSH, CDR2 LQKENI. The CDR3 has 16 residues. J gave up 2 bases and V 6 bases, and 5 bases lay outside the gene matches. CDR3 nucleotide sequence: TGTGCCAGCTCCCGGGGACTAGCGGGGATCACAGATACGCAGTATTTT. Protein product: CASSRGLAGITDTQYF.

V usage is TRBV19 and J usage is TRBJ1-2, with D uncertain. Looked up from germline, CDR1 is LNHDA and CDR2 is SQIVND (reference sequence). CDR3 length: 15 amino acids. Trimming left V 1 base short and J 5 bases short, with 14 bases between. The CDR3 loop is CASSIGSGHSYGYTF. Here the CDR3 DNA reads TGTGCCAGTAGTATAGGATCAGGTCATAGTTATGGCTACACCTTC.

The rearrangement joins TRBV9 to TRBJ1-5; 9 bases agree with TRBD1. Trimming removed 4 bases from V and 3 bases from J; junction bases left unmatched: 5. Germline V gives CDR1 SGDLS, CDR2 YYNGEE. CDR3 length equals 15 residues. The CDR3 DNA sequence: TGTGCCAGCAGCCGGACAGGGGTTGTCAATCAGCCCCAGCATTTT. As protein: CASSRTGVVNQPQHF.

The CDR3 nucleotides read TGTGCCACCAGTGCCTCAGGGGTTGCGTACGCCGGGGAGCTGTTTTTT. This encodes CATSASGVAYAGELFF. The genes are TRBV24-1 and TRBJ2-2; D is perhaps TRBD1 (6 bases). The germline CDR1 and CDR2 sequences are KGHDR and SFDVKD. V lost 5 bases and J lost 6, with 18 bases in between. The CDR3 is 16 amino acids.

The V and J genes are TRBV28 and TRBJ1-6; 7 bases fit TRBD1. The CDR3 loop spans 14 amino acids. Germline loops: CDR1 MDHEN, CDR2 SYDVKM. J gave up 8 bases and V 6 bases, and 7 bases lay outside the gene matches. CDR3 in DNA: TGTGCCAGCAGCCCCCCAGGGGGTTATTCACCCCTCCACTTT. Translation gives CASSPPGGYSPLHF.

Only a few counts were recorded for this clone. The chain links TRBV6-5 to TRBJ1-1; D not resolved. Germline V gene sequence: CDR1 MNHEY, CDR2 SVGAGI. The CDR3 contains 13 residues. Trimming removed 5 bases from V and 1 base from J, with 8 bases in between. The CDR3 DNA reads TGTGCCAGCAGTCCCCACAAGAACACTGAAGCTTTCTTT. Encoded protein: CASSPHKNTEAFF.